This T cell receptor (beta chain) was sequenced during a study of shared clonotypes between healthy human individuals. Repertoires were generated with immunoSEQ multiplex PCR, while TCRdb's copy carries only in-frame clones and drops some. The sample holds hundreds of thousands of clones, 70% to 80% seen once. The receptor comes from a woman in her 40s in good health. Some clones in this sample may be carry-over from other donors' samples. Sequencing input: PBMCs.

CDR3 protein: CASSLAPSGRQFF. The CDR3 coding sequence is TGTGCCAGCAGCTTAGCCCCTAGCGGGAGGCAGTTCTTC. This sequence joins TRBV7-2 and TRBJ2-1; 10 nucleotides match TRBD2. With V trimmed by 0 bases and J by 12 bases, 2 bases remained unmatched. Germline V gene sequence: CDR1 SGHTA, CDR2 FQGNSA. This CDR3 is 13 amino acids long.